A single sample gave rise to the 21 T cell receptor beta chains below, sequenced in a study of shared clonotypes between healthy human individuals. Cells designated naive CD8 were CD45RO-negative and were positively selected for CCR7, with terminally differentiated effector memory CD45RA+ cells excluded. Here immunoSEQ multiplex PCR was the method, and the copy in TCRdb shows in-frame clones only, minus some. The sample carries about 2 million clones, about 95% recorded once. Sequenced sample: naive CD8+ T cells sorted from blood. These receptors were taken from a man aged 18-30 years in good health.

This clone showed up just once. This chain links TRBV4-1 with TRBJ2-7; 7 bases align to TRBD2. The V and J ends lost 2 bases and 5 bases, in that order; junction bases with no gene match: 6. Germline CDR1 is MGHRA and CDR2 is YSYEKL. CDR3 length: 14 amino acids. CDR3 loop: CASSQNGGINEQYF. In DNA form, the CDR3 reads TGCGCCAGCAGCCAAAACGGGGGGATCAACGAGCAGTACTTC.

The chain employs TRBV11-2 and TRBJ2-7; no clear D. The ends were cut back, 4 bases at V and 5 bases at J, with 9 bases in the middle. This CDR3 has 12 residues. Germline values: CDR1 SGHAT, CDR2 FQNNGV. The CDR3 bases are TGTGCCAGCAGCTACTTAGCTAACGAGCAGTACTTC. This sequence encodes CASSYLANEQYF.

This clone was picked up a small number of times. V and J are TRBV27 and TRBJ1-2, with TRBD1 matching over 8 bases. Germline-derived CDR1 and CDR2 are MNHEY and SMNVEV (reference sequence). The ends lost 4 bases at V and 7 bases at J; junction bases unmatched: 5. This CDR3 region has 13 residues. CDR3: CASSSWTGFGYTF. In DNA form, the CDR3 reads TGTGCCAGCAGTTCCTGGACAGGGTTTGGCTACACCTTC.

The chain combines TRBV19 with TRBJ1-1, with D uncertain. The CDR3 runs 14 residues. The V end lost 3 bases, the J end lost 3 bases, and 11 bases lay between the germline ends. Germline loops: CDR1 LNHDA, CDR2 SQIVND (reference sequence). The CDR3 is CASSIEGMDTEAFF. Written as DNA, the CDR3 is TGTGCCAGTAGTATCGAGGGTATGGACACTGAAGCTTTCTTT.

At least ten counts were recorded for this clone. The V gene is TRBV7-6, the J gene TRBJ2-2; D uncertain. CDR3 length: 19 amino acids. CDR1 is SGHVS and CDR2 is FNYEAQ in the germline V gene. Trimming cost V 7 bases and J 4 bases, with 28 bases left between them. The CDR3: CASTQTWDSNTLGTGELFF. CDR3 sequence (DNA): TGTGCCAGCACCCAGACATGGGATTCGAACACCTTAGGCACCGGGGAGCTGTTTTTT.

V and J are TRBV4-1 and TRBJ2-3; D unclear. Trimming took 0 bases from V and 2 from J, leaving 15 bases between them. Germline V gene data show CDR1 as MGHRA and CDR2 as YSYEKL. This CDR3 comprises 17 residues. The DNA of the CDR3 is TGCGCCAGCAGCCAAGATCACGTCGGCAGCTACACAGATACGCAGTATTTT. Its protein is CASSQDHVGSYTDTQYF.

The rearrangement joins TRBV7-6 to TRBJ2-5; D gene uncertain. Germline V CDR1 and CDR2: SGHVS, FNYEAQ. CDR3 length: 11 amino acids. V lost 5 bases and J lost 5, with 6 bases in between. The CDR3 region has the DNA TGTGCCAGCAGCCCACGTGAGACCCAGTACTTC. Encoded protein: CASSPRETQYF.

The chain carries TRBV2 and TRBJ2-2; TRBD2 aligns across 10 bases. Germline trimming cut 5 bases from V and 0 bases from J; bases unmatched to any gene: 6. Germline V lookup: CDR1 SNHLY, CDR2 FYNNEI. The CDR3 is 17 amino acids. The CDR3 DNA is TGTGCCAGCAGTCCTCGGCTAGCGGGAGCGAACACCGGGGAGCTGTTTTTT. Amino acids: CASSPRLAGANTGELFF.

The V gene is TRBV4-1, the J gene TRBJ2-1, with TRBD1 matching 10 bases. The V segment lost 0 bases and the J segment 3 bases; nucleotides outside the gene matches: 2. The CDR3 has 16 amino acids. Germline lookup yields CDR1 MGHRA and CDR2 YSYEKL. The CDR3, as DNA: TGCGCCAGCAGCCAAGAAGGACAGGGGGACTACAATGAGCAGTTCTTC. This encodes CASSQEGQGDYNEQFF.

V usage is TRBV5-6 and J usage is TRBJ1-5; D is perhaps TRBD1 (5 bases). V was pared by 2 bases and J by 4 bases, with 10 bases between. CDR3 size: 14 residues. Germline V CDR1 and CDR2: SGHDT, YYEEEE. CDR3: CASSFQGLNQPQHF. CDR3 coding DNA: TGTGCCAGCAGCTTCCAGGGCCTTAATCAGCCCCAGCATTTT.

V gene TRBV29-1 combines with J gene TRBJ1-4; tentative D call: TRBD1 (6 bases). Germline-derived CDR1 and CDR2 are SQVTM and ANQGSEA. There are 14 residues in the CDR3. V was shortened by 3 bases and J by 4 bases, with 12 bases between the two germline ends. DNA of the CDR3: TGCAGCGTTGATCCGACAGGAAATAATGAAAAACTGTTTTTT. Its translation: CSVDPTGNNEKLFF.

The J gene is TRBJ1-1, the V gene TRBV6-5; the D gene is possibly TRBD1 (5 bases). Trimming pared 6 bases from V and 4 bases from J, leaving 15 bases between. Germline V gene data show CDR1 as MNHEY and CDR2 as SVGAGI. The CDR3 is made up of 14 amino acids. The CDR3 loop is CASSRQGGGTEAFF. CDR3 DNA: TGTGCCAGCAGCCGCCAGGGCGGTGGCACTGAAGCTTTCTTT.

In this sample, this clone turned up once. V is TRBV30 and J is TRBJ2-3, with 11 bases fitting TRBD2. Germline CDR1 GTSNPN, CDR2 SVGIG (reference sequence). This CDR3 is built from 14 residues. The junction had 4 bases not matched to a gene; V was cut back by 2 bases and J by 6 bases. The CDR3 sequence is CAWSLAGGPDTQYF. The CDR3 DNA sequence: TGTGCCTGGAGTTTAGCGGGGGGGCCGGATACGCAGTATTTT.

This clone came up once. The chain employs TRBV27 and TRBJ2-7; D is perhaps TRBD2 (5 bases). V was pared by 5 bases and J by 4 bases, with 15 bases between. The CDR3 totals 14 residues. Germline V gene sequence: CDR1 MNHEY, CDR2 SMNVEV (reference sequence). The CDR3 sequence: CASSPPGWAYEQYF. The CDR3 DNA is TGTGCCAGCAGTCCCCCGGGGTGGGCTTACGAGCAGTACTTC.

V usage is TRBV4-1 and J usage is TRBJ2-5, with 11 bases lining up with TRBD2. CDR1 is MGHRA and CDR2 is YSYEKL in the germline V gene. Trimming cost V 4 bases and J 4 bases; bases outside gene matches: 5. CDR3 length equals 15 residues. The CDR3 reads CASSLLAGAGETQYF. The CDR3 nucleotides are TGCGCCAGCAGCCTACTAGCGGGGGCTGGAGAGACCCAGTACTTC.

The chain carries TRBV11-2 and TRBJ2-3; TRBD2 matches at 7 bases. The trim removed 4 bases at V and 4 bases at J, leaving 5 bases unmatched. Germline V gives CDR1 SGHAT, CDR2 FQNNGV. CDR3 length: 14 residues. In DNA, the CDR3 is TGTGCCAGCAGCTCCTGGGGGGGTCCAGATACGCAGTATTTT. It is translated as CASSSWGGPDTQYF.

V and J are TRBV7-6 and TRBJ2-3; D ambiguous. V lost 5 bases, J lost 6 bases, and 12 bases lay in between. The CDR3 contains 13 residues. Germline loops: CDR1 SGHVS, CDR2 FNYEAQ. The DNA for the CDR3 is TGTGCCAGCAGCCCAACCCCCATGGATACGCAGTATTTT. It encodes CASSPTPMDTQYF.

The chain uses TRBV28 and TRBJ2-5; D not certain. The V end was cut by 6 bases, the J end by 3 bases, with 11 bases between. Germline V gene sequence: CDR1 MDHEN, CDR2 SYDVKM. This CDR3 comprises 13 residues. In DNA, the CDR3 is TGTGCCAGCAGGACCGAACTAAAAGAGACCCAGTACTTC. Its translation is CASRTELKETQYF.

The rearrangement joins TRBV4-3 to TRBJ2-2, with unresolved D. CDR1 LGHNA and CDR2 YSLEER come from the germline V gene. V lost 4 bases, J lost 1 base, and 16 bases lay in between. This CDR3 has 17 residues. CDR3 residues: CASSLEWATVNTGELFF. For the CDR3, the DNA is TGCGCCAGCAGCCTCGAATGGGCGACTGTGAACACCGGGGAGCTGTTTTTT.

The rearrangement uses TRBV7-6 and TRBJ2-3; 9 bases are a match to TRBD1. CDR1 is SGHVS, CDR2 FNYEAQ, per germline. With V trimmed by 3 bases and J by 3 bases, 4 bases remained unmatched. CDR3 length: 15 amino acids. The chain's CDR3 is CASSLGTGWTDTQYF. The CDR3 nucleotides are TGTGCCAGCAGCTTGGGGACAGGGTGGACAGATACGCAGTATTTT.

The chain recombines TRBV11-2 with TRBJ2-5; 8 positions agree with TRBD1. Germline V gives CDR1 SGHAT, CDR2 FQNNGV. V lost 0 bases and J lost 2; bases outside the gene matches: 5. The CDR3 sequence is 16 residues long. This CDR3 reads CASSLDGTGLQETQYF. The CDR3 coding sequence is TGTGCCAGCAGCTTAGATGGGACAGGTTTACAAGAGACCCAGTACTTC.